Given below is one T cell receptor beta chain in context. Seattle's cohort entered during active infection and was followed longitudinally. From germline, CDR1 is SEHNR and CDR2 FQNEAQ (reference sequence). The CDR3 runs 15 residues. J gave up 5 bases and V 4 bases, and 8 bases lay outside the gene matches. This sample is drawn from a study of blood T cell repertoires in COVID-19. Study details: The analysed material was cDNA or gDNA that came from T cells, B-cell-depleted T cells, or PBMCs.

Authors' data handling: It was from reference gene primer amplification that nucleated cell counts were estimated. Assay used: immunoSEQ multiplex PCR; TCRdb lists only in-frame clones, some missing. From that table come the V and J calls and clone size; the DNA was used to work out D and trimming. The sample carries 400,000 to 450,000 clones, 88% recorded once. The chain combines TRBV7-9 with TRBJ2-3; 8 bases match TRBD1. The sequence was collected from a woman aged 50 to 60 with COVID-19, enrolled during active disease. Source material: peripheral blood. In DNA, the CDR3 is TGTGCCAGCAGCTCCCCGGACAGGGTGGTAGATACGCAGTATTTT. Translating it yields CASSSPDRVVDTQYF.